This T cell receptor beta chain was recorded in a study of circulating CD8 cells and anti-PD-1 response in melanoma. Study information: Responders had complete or partial responses; non-responders had stable or progressive disease.

V was trimmed by 5 bases and J by 0 bases, leaving 8 bases between them. CDR1 and CDR2 from the germline V gene are SNHLY and FYNNEI. This CDR3 has 15 residues. Findings of the study overall: Peptide assays on expanded sorted subsets replaced tumor-based reactivity testing. Generally, no replicate experiments were performed. Under 7.5% of TRB clonotypes were shared between subsets at M1.

This clonotype is termed large. Its target is not known. The QIAseq Immune Repertoire TCR panel built the libraries from roughly 15 ng of total RNA. TCRdb redid the calling of the reads with MiXCR, one entry per CDR3 protein. The repertoire holds hundreds of distinct CDR3 sequences, with less than 6% as singletons. Four subsets defined by PD-1 and/or TIGIT were sorted from live CD3+CD8+TCRalphabeta+ cells. V and J are TRBV2 and TRBJ2-6; D is uncertain. The sequence came from a human donor with melanoma. Sequences were derived from CD8+ T cells from PBMCs, sampled at baseline or after one month of anti-PD-1 therapy (not recorded which). The CDR3 spells CASSKPNSGANVLTF. In nucleotides, the CDR3 is TGTGCCAGCAGTAAACCGAACTCTGGGGCCAACGTCCTGACTTTC.